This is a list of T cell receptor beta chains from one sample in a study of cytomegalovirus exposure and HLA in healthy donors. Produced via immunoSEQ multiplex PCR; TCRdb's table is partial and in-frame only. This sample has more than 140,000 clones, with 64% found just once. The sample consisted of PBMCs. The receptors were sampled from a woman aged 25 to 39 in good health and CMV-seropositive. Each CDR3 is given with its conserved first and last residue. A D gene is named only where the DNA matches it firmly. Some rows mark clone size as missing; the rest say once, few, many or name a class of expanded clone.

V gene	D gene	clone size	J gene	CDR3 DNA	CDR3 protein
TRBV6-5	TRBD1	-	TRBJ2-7	TGTGCCAGCAGTCAACCGGGACAGGGGTTCTACGAGCAGTACTTC	CASSQPGQGFYEQYF
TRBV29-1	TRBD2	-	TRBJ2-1	TGCAGCGTTGACCACGGGGGGTATGAGCAGTTCTTC	CSVDHGGYEQFF
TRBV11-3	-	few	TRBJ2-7	TGTGCCAGCAGCTTAGAGGGGGCGCGTGACTACGAGCAGTACTTC	CASSLEGARDYEQYF
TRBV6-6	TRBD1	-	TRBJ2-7	TGTGCCAGCAGTTACTCGGTTTTGGGACAGGGAGGGGAGCAGTACTTC	CASSYSVLGQGGEQYF
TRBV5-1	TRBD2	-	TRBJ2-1	TGCGCCAGCAGTCCAGAGCGGGGGACCCCTGACTACAATGAGCAGTTCTTC	CASSPERGTPDYNEQFF
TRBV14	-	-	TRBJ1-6	TGTGCCAGCAGCCAATGGAGGGACGGTTCACCCCTCCACTTT	CASSQWRDGSPLHF
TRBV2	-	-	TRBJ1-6	TGTGCCAGCGGGGGGGAATCTTATAATTCACCCCTCCACTTT	CASGGESYNSPLHF
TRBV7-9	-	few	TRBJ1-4	TGTGCCAGCAGCTTAGCGTGGGGGGATAATGAAAAACTGTTTTTT	CASSLAWGDNEKLFF
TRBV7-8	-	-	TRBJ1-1	TGTGCCAGCAGATCGAGGGGGTTAAACACTGGAGCTTTCTTT	CASRSRGLNTGAFF
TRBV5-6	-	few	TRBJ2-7	TGTGCCAGCAGCTTGCTAAGTCCGTACTACGAGCAGTACTTC	CASSLLSPYYEQYF
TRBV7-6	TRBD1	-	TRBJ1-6	TGTGCCAGCAGCTTAGCGGGACAGGGGTATTCACCCCTCCACTTT	CASSLAGQGYSPLHF
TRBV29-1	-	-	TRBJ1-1	TGCAGCGACGTGCTCGGGGGAAACACTGAAGCTTTCTTT	CSDVLGGNTEAFF
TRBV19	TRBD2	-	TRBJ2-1	TGTGCCAGTAGTTATGCGGGGGGGCAAGTTGAGCAGTTCTTC	CASSYAGGQVEQFF
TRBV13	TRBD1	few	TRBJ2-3	TGTGCCAGCACGGCAGGGGGTCCCGCAGATACGCAGTATTTT	CASTAGGPADTQYF
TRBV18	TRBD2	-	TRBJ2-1	TGTGCCAGCTCACCAGGAGCGGGGGGTGGCAATGAGCAGTTCTTC	CASSPGAGGGNEQFF
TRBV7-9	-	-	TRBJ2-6	TGTGCCAGCAGCCCACAGGGGACTCTAGGAGGGGCCAACGTCCTGACTTTC	CASSPQGTLGGANVLTF
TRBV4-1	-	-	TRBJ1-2	TGCGCCAGCAGCCAGAACAGAAATTCTAACTATGGCTACACCTTC	CASSQNRNSNYGYTF
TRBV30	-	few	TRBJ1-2	TGTGCCTGGAACAGTCGCCCCTATGGCTACACCTTC	CAWNSRPYGYTF
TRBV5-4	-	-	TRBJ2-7	TGTGCCAGCTCACACGGAGGATACGAGCAGTACTTC	CASSHGGYEQYF
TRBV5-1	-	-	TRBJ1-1	TGCGCCAGCGGAAAAGACAGACCCACTGAAGCTTTCTTT	CASGKDRPTEAFF
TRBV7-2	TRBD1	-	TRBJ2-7	TGTGCCAGCAGCTTAGCGACAGGGCCTAAGGAGCAGTACTTC	CASSLATGPKEQYF
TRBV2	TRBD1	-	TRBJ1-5	TGTGCCAGCAGTGCTGGACAGGAGGGTAGCAATCAGCCCCAGCATTTT	CASSAGQEGSNQPQHF
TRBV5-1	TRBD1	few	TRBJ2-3	TGCGCCAGCAGCTCCTGGACAGGGGGTGATGCAGATACGCAGTATTTT	CASSSWTGGDADTQYF
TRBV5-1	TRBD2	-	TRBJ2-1	TGCGCCAGCAGCTTGGGGACTAGCGGCTACAATGAGCAGTTCTTC	CASSLGTSGYNEQFF
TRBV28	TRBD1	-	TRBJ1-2	TGTGCCAGCAACACACCGGGACAGACCCGCAGCACCTTC	CASNTPGQTRSTF
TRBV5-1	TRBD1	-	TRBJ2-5	TGCGCCAGCAGCGGGACCGGGACAGGGCAAGAGACCCAGTACTTC	CASSGTGTGQETQYF
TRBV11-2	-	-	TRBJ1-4	TGTGCCAGCAGCATACAGTGGGGCCCAAATGAAAAACTGTTTTTT	CASSIQWGPNEKLFF
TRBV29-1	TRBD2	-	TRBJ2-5	TGCAGCGTTGGGGCAGCGGGGGGCTACTTC	CSVGAAGGYF
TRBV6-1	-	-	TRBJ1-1	TGTGCCAGCACCACCGGCCGGGAGCACACTGAAGCTTTCTTT	CASTTGREHTEAFF
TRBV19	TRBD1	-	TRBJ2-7	TGTGCCAGTAGTAAACTTTCCGGGACAGGATACTACGAGCAGTACTTC	CASSKLSGTGYYEQYF
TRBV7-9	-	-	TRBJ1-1	TGTGCCAGCAGCTCACAGTTCGGAATGGACACTGAAGCTTTCTTT	CASSSQFGMDTEAFF
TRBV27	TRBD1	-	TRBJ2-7	TGTGCCAGCAGTGTAAAAGGGACAGGGATAATCTACGAGCAGTACTTC	CASSVKGTGIIYEQYF